This T cell receptor (beta chain) was obtained from a study of beta chain features in type 1 diabetes. Of the isolated RNA, all was reverse transcribed, and so the sequenced material was expressed TCRB transcripts. The assay was immunoSEQ multiplex PCR, and TCRdb's table has in-frame clones only and misses some. This table has about 650,000 clones, roughly 12% appearing once. General study results and limits: A potential PCR bias toward shorter templates would be equal in patient and control samples. People with Type 1 diabetes carried modestly yet significantly shorter TCRB CDR3s in all four CD4+ subsets.

As to this clone: As yet, its antigen is unknown.

Germline CDR1 SGHNT, CDR2 YYREEE (reference sequence). V lost 6 bases, J lost 4 bases, and 12 bases stayed unmatched. This CDR3 is 16 amino acids long. The chain carries TRBV5-4 and TRBJ2-7; TRBD2 matches at 11 bases. Sequenced sample: naive CD4+ T cells from blood. The sequence was obtained from a man in his thirties or forties with type 1 diabetes. The CDR3 sequence: CASTPGLAGGLYEQYF. Here the CDR3 DNA reads TGTGCCAGCACCCCAGGGCTAGCGGGGGGCTTATACGAGCAGTACTTC.